The rows below give T cell receptor beta chains drawn from one sample of a study of blood T cell repertoires in COVID-19. Profiled with immunoSEQ multiplex PCR; TCRdb holds only in-frame clones, not every one. Of around 420,000 clones listed, roughly 87% were seen once; the top ten hold over 2%. What was sequenced was PBMCs or T cells enriched from blood (not recorded which). All receptors derive from a woman aged 40 to 50 with acute COVID-19. The CDR3 runs from the conserved cysteine through the conserved F or W. A D gene is named only where the DNA matches it firmly. Not every row has a clone size; where given, it reads once, few, many or a size class.

D gene: TRBD2; clone size: NA; V gene: TRBV6-6; J gene: TRBJ2-1; CDR3 protein: CASSLSGGTYNEQFF; CDR3 DNA: TGTGCCAGCAGTTTAAGCGGGGGGACCTACAATGAGCAGTTCTTC
D gene: NA; clone size: NA; V gene: TRBV5-1; J gene: TRBJ2-7; CDR3 protein: CASSLVREVTYEQYF; CDR3 DNA: TGCGCCAGCAGCTTGGTTCGCGAGGTAACTTACGAGCAGTACTTC
D gene: NA; clone size: NA; V gene: TRBV5-1; J gene: TRBJ2-2; CDR3 protein: CASSLYSSANTGELFF; CDR3 DNA: TGCGCCAGCAGCTTGTACAGTAGCGCGAACACCGGGGAGCTGTTTTTT
D gene: NA; clone size: NA; V gene: TRBV5-4; J gene: TRBJ1-4; CDR3 protein: CASSLGRNHNEKLFF; CDR3 DNA: TGTGCCAGCAGCTTGGGTAGAAACCATAATGAAAAACTGTTTTTT
D gene: NA; clone size: once; V gene: TRBV5-1; J gene: TRBJ2-5; CDR3 protein: CASSLGGSETQYF; CDR3 DNA: TGCGCCAGCAGCTTAGGGGGTAGTGAGACCCAGTACTTC
D gene: NA; clone size: NA; V gene: TRBV9; J gene: TRBJ2-2; CDR3 protein: CASHGGTGELFF; CDR3 DNA: TGTGCCAGCCACGGGGGCACCGGGGAGCTGTTTTTT
D gene: NA; clone size: NA; V gene: TRBV5-1; J gene: TRBJ2-5; CDR3 protein: CASSLGAGGNQETQYF; CDR3 DNA: TGCGCCAGCAGCTTGGGGGCAGGGGGGAACCAAGAGACCCAGTACTTC
D gene: NA; clone size: NA; V gene: TRBV3-1/TRBV3-2; J gene: TRBJ1-3; CDR3 protein: CASSLDSQYSGNTIYF; CDR3 DNA: TGTGCCAGCAGCCTGGACAGCCAGTACTCTGGAAACACCATATATTTT
D gene: NA; clone size: once; V gene: TRBV7-6; J gene: TRBJ1-5; CDR3 protein: CASSLATSKPQHF; CDR3 DNA: TGTGCCAGCAGCTTAGCAACTTCCAAGCCCCAGCATTTT
D gene: NA; clone size: NA; V gene: TRBV11-3; J gene: TRBJ1-4; CDR3 protein: CASSDRQGPMFF; CDR3 DNA: TGTGCCAGCAGCGACAGACAAGGGCCAATGTTTTTT
D gene: TRBD2; clone size: NA; V gene: TRBV30; J gene: TRBJ2-2; CDR3 protein: CAWSVRASGGANTGELFF; CDR3 DNA: TGTGCCTGGAGTGTTCGGGCTAGCGGGGGGGCGAACACCGGGGAGCTGTTTTTT
D gene: TRBD1; clone size: few; V gene: TRBV5-1; J gene: TRBJ2-2; CDR3 protein: CASSLVDRGFTGELFF; CDR3 DNA: TGCGCCAGCAGCTTGGTGGACAGGGGATTCACCGGGGAGCTGTTTTTT
D gene: NA; clone size: NA; V gene: TRBV30; J gene: TRBJ1-1; CDR3 protein: CAWSVGGVPTEAFF; CDR3 DNA: TGTGCCTGGAGTGTAGGGGGGGTTCCCACTGAAGCTTTCTTT
D gene: NA; clone size: NA; V gene: TRBV6-1; J gene: TRBJ1-5; CDR3 protein: CASSYTGSGQPQHF; CDR3 DNA: TGTGCCAGCAGTTATACCGGGTCCGGTCAGCCCCAGCATTTT
D gene: TRBD1; clone size: NA; V gene: TRBV10-3; J gene: TRBJ1-1; CDR3 protein: CAISLGQTNTEAFF; CDR3 DNA: TGTGCCATCAGCCTGGGACAGACGAACACTGAAGCTTTCTTT
D gene: TRBD2; clone size: NA; V gene: TRBV6-5; J gene: TRBJ2-2; CDR3 protein: CASTAAGGLSGELFF; CDR3 DNA: TGTGCCAGCACGGCAGCGGGGGGGCTCTCCGGGGAGCTGTTTTTT
D gene: NA; clone size: NA; V gene: TRBV5-4; J gene: TRBJ2-6; CDR3 protein: CASSLAGGANVLTF; CDR3 DNA: TGTGCCAGCAGCTTGGCGGGGGGGGCCAACGTCCTGACTTTC
D gene: NA; clone size: NA; V gene: TRBV6-1; J gene: TRBJ2-5; CDR3 protein: CASSEGRVPETQYF; CDR3 DNA: TGTGCCAGCAGTGAGGGCAGGGTACCAGAGACCCAGTACTTC
D gene: NA; clone size: NA; V gene: TRBV5-4; J gene: TRBJ2-7; CDR3 protein: CASSLGPDPEYEQYF; CDR3 DNA: TGTGCCAGCAGCTTGGGGCCCGATCCCGAATACGAGCAGTACTTC
D gene: NA; clone size: NA; V gene: TRBV6-6; J gene: TRBJ1-4; CDR3 protein: CASSQAQEKLFF; CDR3 DNA: TGTGCCAGCAGCCAGGCGCAGGAAAAACTGTTTTTT
D gene: NA; clone size: once; V gene: TRBV3-1/TRBV3-2; J gene: TRBJ1-2; CDR3 protein: CASSPGGGAKTHGYTF; CDR3 DNA: TGTGCCAGCAGCCCGGGCGGCGGGGCTAAGACCCATGGCTACACCTTC
D gene: NA; clone size: NA; V gene: TRBV4-1; J gene: TRBJ2-1; CDR3 protein: CASSQEARAYNEQFF; CDR3 DNA: TGCGCCAGCAGCCAAGAAGCCAGGGCCTACAATGAGCAGTTCTTC
D gene: TRBD1; clone size: NA; V gene: TRBV6-5; J gene: TRBJ1-2; CDR3 protein: CASSISGTGKYGYTF; CDR3 DNA: TGTGCCAGCAGCATCTCCGGGACAGGGAAATATGGCTACACCTTC
D gene: NA; clone size: NA; V gene: TRBV30; J gene: TRBJ1-2; CDR3 protein: CASTGSLIYGYTF; CDR3 DNA: TGTGCCTCAACGGGATCCTTAATCTATGGCTACACCTTC
D gene: NA; clone size: NA; V gene: TRBV7-9; J gene: TRBJ1-2; CDR3 protein: CASSLSGVGYTF; CDR3 DNA: TGTGCCAGCAGCTTATCAGGGGTTGGCTACACCTTC
D gene: NA; clone size: NA; V gene: TRBV2; J gene: TRBJ1-3; CDR3 protein: CASSERLEGNTIYF; CDR3 DNA: TGTGCCAGCAGTGAAAGGCTGGAGGGAAACACCATATATTTT
D gene: TRBD1; clone size: NA; V gene: TRBV6-5; J gene: TRBJ1-2; CDR3 protein: CASSRQGQGYTF; CDR3 DNA: TGTGCCAGCAGTCGACAGGGTCAAGGCTACACCTTC
D gene: TRBD1; clone size: NA; V gene: TRBV5-6; J gene: TRBJ1-4; CDR3 protein: CASSLWLGQSRTNEKLFF; CDR3 DNA: TGTGCCAGCAGCTTGTGGCTGGGACAGTCAAGGACTAATGAAAAACTGTTTTTT
D gene: NA; clone size: NA; V gene: TRBV20-1; J gene: TRBJ1-3; CDR3 protein: CSASDSKAGNTIYF; CDR3 DNA: TGCAGTGCTAGTGACAGTAAAGCTGGAAACACCATATATTTT
D gene: TRBD1; clone size: few; V gene: TRBV4-1; J gene: TRBJ1-5; CDR3 protein: CASSQGQGYSNQPQHF; CDR3 DNA: TGCGCCAGCAGCCAAGGACAGGGCTATAGCAATCAGCCCCAGCATTTT
D gene: TRBD1; clone size: NA; V gene: TRBV11-2; J gene: TRBJ2-3; CDR3 protein: CASSLRVRDRGTDTQYF; CDR3 DNA: TGTGCCAGCAGCTTAAGAGTACGGGACAGGGGCACAGATACGCAGTATTTT
D gene: TRBD1; clone size: NA; V gene: TRBV2; J gene: TRBJ1-5; CDR3 protein: CASRGSPGQGWGLNQPQHF; CDR3 DNA: TGTGCCAGCAGGGGAAGCCCGGGACAGGGTTGGGGGCTCAATCAGCCCCAGCATTTT
D gene: NA; clone size: NA; V gene: TRBV27; J gene: TRBJ1-6; CDR3 protein: CASSLSPKREVSPLHF; CDR3 DNA: TGTGCCAGCAGTTTATCTCCAAAGAGGGAGGTGTCACCCCTCCACTTT
D gene: NA; clone size: NA; V gene: TRBV3-1/TRBV3-2; J gene: TRBJ1-6; CDR3 protein: CASRLARTGSSYNSPLHF; CDR3 DNA: TGTGCCAGCAGGCTTGCGAGAACAGGGAGCTCCTATAATTCACCCCTCCACTTT
D gene: TRBD1; clone size: NA; V gene: TRBV19; J gene: TRBJ1-1; CDR3 protein: CASSNGQGWGNTEAFF; CDR3 DNA: TGTGCCAGTAGTAACGGACAGGGTTGGGGGAACACTGAAGCTTTCTTT
D gene: NA; clone size: NA; V gene: TRBV5-6; J gene: TRBJ2-2; CDR3 protein: CASSLAHNTGELFF; CDR3 DNA: TGTGCCAGCAGCTTGGCACACAACACCGGGGAGCTGTTTTTT
D gene: NA; clone size: NA; V gene: TRBV2; J gene: TRBJ1-6; CDR3 protein: CASSEQQRPSPLHF; CDR3 DNA: TGTGCCAGCAGTGAACAACAGAGACCTTCACCCCTCCACTTT
D gene: TRBD1; clone size: NA; V gene: TRBV6-5; J gene: TRBJ1-1; CDR3 protein: CASTPGQGAGTEAFF; CDR3 DNA: TGTGCCAGCACACCGGGACAGGGGGCAGGCACTGAAGCTTTCTTT
D gene: NA; clone size: NA; V gene: TRBV7-9; J gene: TRBJ1-4; CDR3 protein: CASSFLGAGEKLFF; CDR3 DNA: TGTGCCAGCAGCTTCTTGGGGGCTGGGGAAAAACTGTTTTTT